These T cell receptor beta chains were read from a single sample in a study of T cells in Graves' hyperthyroidism and ophthalmopathy. Each CDR3 protein gets one entry after TCRdb re-called the multiplex PCR reads with MiXCR. The sample consists of 200,000 to 250,000 distinct CDR3 sequences, roughly a sixth of them appearing once. The sample comprised blood. The source of these receptors is a woman in her forties or fifties with Graves' hyperthyroidism. CDR3s include the opening cysteine and the closing phenylalanine or tryptophan. The order of the fields is V gene, clone size, D gene, J gene, CDR3 protein, CDR3 DNA. A D gene is named only where the DNA matches it firmly. Clone sizes are given selectively: once, few, many, or a class where the clone is expanded.

TRBV10-2	many	-	TRBJ2-7	CASSESRAEYEQYF	TGCGCCAGCAGTGAGTCACGGGCGGAATACGAGCAGTACTTC
TRBV11-3	many	TRBD2	TRBJ2-1	CASSPRLAGGPQGNEQFF	TGTGCCAGCAGCCCCAGACTAGCGGGAGGCCCCCAGGGCAATGAGCAGTTCTTC
TRBV15	few	TRBD1	TRBJ2-7	CATSRVGDRDREQYF	TGTGCCACCAGCAGAGTTGGGGACAGGGATCGCGAGCAGTACTTC
TRBV4-1	many	-	TRBJ1-1	CASSQDFSGSDEAFF	TGCGCCAGCAGCCAAGATTTCTCGGGTAGCGATGAAGCTTTCTTT
TRBV29-1	few	-	TRBJ2-2	CSAGLPAHTGELFF	TGCAGCGCTGGTCTCCCAGCGCACACCGGGGAGCTGTTTTTT
TRBV11-3	few	TRBD1	TRBJ2-1	CASSLAGQGVEQFF	TGTGCCAGCAGCTTAGCGGGACAGGGTGTAGAGCAGTTCTTC
TRBV15	many	TRBD1	TRBJ1-2	CATSVVQGAGYGYTF	TGTGCCACCAGCGTCGTCCAGGGGGCTGGCTATGGCTACACCTTC
TRBV3-1	many	TRBD1	TRBJ2-3	CASSRQGGTDTQYF	TGTGCCAGCAGCCGACAGGGAGGCACAGATACGCAGTATTTT
TRBV29-1	many	-	TRBJ1-1	CSANTVTNTEAFF	TGCAGCGCGAACACAGTTACGAACACTGAAGCTTTCTTT
TRBV12-3/TRBV12-4	many	-	TRBJ1-4	CASSFYMYEKLFF	TGTGCCAGCAGTTTCTACATGTACGAAAAACTGTTTTTT
TRBV10-1	many	-	TRBJ2-5	CASSDGVKQTQYF	TGCGCCAGCAGTGACGGGGTTAAGCAGACCCAGTACTTC
TRBV7-3	many	TRBD1	TRBJ1-1	CASSSGAQGGYMNTEAFF	TGTGCCAGCAGCTCAGGGGCCCAGGGGGGATACATGAACACTGAAGCTTTCTTT
TRBV2	many	-	TRBJ2-5	CALGQNQETQYF	TGTGCCCTTGGGCAGAACCAAGAGACCCAGTACTTC
TRBV27	many	TRBD1	TRBJ2-7	CASSNGQGAYEQYF	TGTGCCAGCAGTAACGGACAGGGGGCCTACGAGCAGTACTTC
TRBV20-1	many	TRBD1	TRBJ2-7	CSAETTGTSEQYF	TGCAGTGCGGAAACGACAGGGACGTCCGAGCAGTACTTC
TRBV5-1	many	-	TRBJ2-5	CASSSRPGGTETQYF	TGCGCCAGCAGCTCGCGCCCCGGTGGGACGGAGACCCAGTACTTC
TRBV4-2	few	-	TRBJ2-6	CASSQDETGANVLTF	TGTGCCAGCAGCCAAGATGAGACTGGGGCCAACGTCCTGACTTTC
TRBV19	many	-	TRBJ1-5	CASRRSGGNQPQHF	TGTGCCAGTAGGCGCTCAGGCGGCAATCAGCCCCAGCATTTT
TRBV15	many	-	TRBJ1-4	CATSRGGRLMKKLFF	TGTGCCACCAGCAGAGGGGGGCGCTTAATGAAGAAACTGTTTTTT
TRBV9	few	-	TRBJ2-1	CASSVVGGGLTNEQFF	TGTGCCAGCAGCGTAGTAGGAGGGGGCCTTACCAATGAGCAGTTCTTC
TRBV5-1	-	-	TRBJ1-3	CASTQTGPSSGNTIYF	TGCGCCAGCACCCAAACCGGGCCTAGCTCTGGAAACACCATATATTTT
TRBV19	many	-	TRBJ2-5	CASSSSGTSFTQYF	TGTGCCAGTAGCTCCTCGGGGACAAGCTTCACCCAGTACTTC
TRBV2	many	TRBD1	TRBJ1-5	CASSTGWNQPQHF	TGTGCCAGCTCGACAGGGTGGAATCAGCCCCAGCATTTT
TRBV6-1	many	-	TRBJ2-3	CASRAGNTDTQYF	TGTGCCAGCAGGGCAGGGAACACAGATACGCAGTATTTT
TRBV9	few	-	TRBJ2-5	CASSVAFHPGEETQYF	TGTGCCAGCAGCGTAGCTTTCCACCCCGGAGAAGAGACCCAGTACTTC
TRBV20-1	-	-	TRBJ2-2	CSARREPGDTGELFF	TGCAGTGCTAGACGGGAGCCGGGTGACACCGGGGAGCTGTTTTTT
TRBV12-3/TRBV12-4	many	-	TRBJ2-1	CASSTGTGTNEQFF	TGTGCCAGCAGTACCGGGACGGGTACCAATGAGCAGTTCTTC
TRBV12-3/TRBV12-4	many	-	TRBJ1-2	CASRPQGLNYGYTF	TGTGCCAGCAGACCGCAGGGGCTTAACTATGGCTACACCTTC
TRBV11-1	many	-	TRBJ2-3	CASSYRGQTDTQYF	TGTGCCAGCAGCTACCGGGGCCAGACAGATACGCAGTATTTT
TRBV24-1	many	-	TRBJ2-2	CATSEGRINTGELFF	TGTGCCACCAGTGAAGGACGGATCAACACCGGGGAGCTGTTTTTT
TRBV7-3	-	-	TRBJ2-3	CASSRHVGGVNTDTQYF	TGTGCCAGCAGCCGCCATGTGGGGGGAGTTAACACAGATACGCAGTATTTT